This T cell receptor (beta chain) was identified during a study of chemoradiotherapy in HPV16-positive cancers. Clones were read by immunoSEQ multiplex PCR, and TCRdb kept only the in-frame ones, dropping some. The data show 25,000 to 35,000 clones, 85% to 90% seen once. This CDR3 region has 16 residues. The germline CDR1 and CDR2 sequences are LGHNA and YNFKEQ. V shed 0 bases and J shed 2 bases, with 11 bases lying between them. The source is a human donor with HPV-associated anogenital cancer. This sample comprised blood, obtained from a patient who underwent chemoradiotherapy. The genes are TRBV4-2 and TRBJ1-3; D uncertain. CDR3 coding DNA: TGTGCCAGCAGCCAAGATCCTGACGAGGCTGGAAACACCATATATTTT. Its translation is CASSQDPDEAGNTIYF.